This T cell receptor beta chain was recorded in a study of immune evolution from preneoplasia to lung adenocarcinoma. The V gene lost 6 bases and the J gene lost 2 bases, with 7 bases spanning the gap. The CDR3 is made up of 13 amino acids. Per the germline V gene, CDR1 is MNHEY and CDR2 is SMNVEV (reference sequence). The protocol was immunoSEQ multiplex PCR, while the TCRdb copy is restricted to in-frame clones and leaves out a portion. The data hold approximately 4,400 clones, with around four fifths observed a single time. This sequence was found in a person aged 60 to 80 with lung adenocarcinoma. What was sequenced was FFPE lung adenocarcinoma in situ tissue. The chain employs TRBV27 and TRBJ2-2; D is ambiguous. This CDR3 reads CASRPYNTGELFF. The CDR3 DNA follows: TGTGCCAGCAGACCTTATAACACCGGGGAGCTGTTTTTT.